These T cell receptor beta chains were read from a single sample in a study of vaccination and CD4 T cells after COVID-19. These receptors have no identified antigens. One entry per CDR3 protein results from TCRdb running MiXCR on the PCR reads. This sample has 9,000 to 10,000 distinct CDR3 sequences; around 37% occur once, and the top ten carry around 15%. The specimen sequenced was CD4+ T cells from blood, cultured in vitro. The receptors here all came from a human donor who had recovered from COVID-19. The CDR3 runs from the conserved cysteine through the conserved F or W. A D gene is named only where the DNA matches it firmly. Where a row states a size, it is once, few, many or the class of an expanded clone; other rows omit it.

CDR3 DNA	CDR3 protein	V gene	J gene	D gene	clone size
TGTGCCAGCAGCTTAGATCGATGGGGACAGGGGGACACTGAAGCTTTCTTT	CASSLDRWGQGDTEAFF	TRBV11-3	TRBJ1-1	TRBD1	.
TGTGCCAGCAGCTCGGGCCGGGGCGGTAAAGGGCGGAAAGGCTACACCTTC	CASSSGRGGKGRKGYTF	TRBV6-1	TRBJ1-2	.	few
TGTGCCAGCAGTTACCTACGAACTAACTATGGCTACACCTTC	CASSYLRTNYGYTF	TRBV6-5	TRBJ1-2	.	.
TGCGCCAGCAGCTCGCAGGGGGCGCTGGGGGGGGCCAACGTCCTGACTTTC	CASSSQGALGGANVLTF	TRBV5-1	TRBJ2-6	TRBD1	.
TGTGCCAGTAGTTCCGCTAACAGGGGATTCGGAGATACGCAGTATTTT	CASSSANRGFGDTQYF	TRBV19	TRBJ2-3	TRBD1	.
TGCGCCAGCAGCCAACCCACAGGGGGCGGGAGCAATCAGCCCCAGCATTTT	CASSQPTGGGSNQPQHF	TRBV4-1	TRBJ1-5	TRBD1	few
TGTGCCAGCAGCTTAGATCGGGCAGATACGCAGTATTTT	CASSLDRADTQYF	TRBV11-2	TRBJ2-3	.	few
TGTGCCAGCAGTCCTCGGACAGGGGAAAACATTCAGTACTTC	CASSPRTGENIQYF	TRBV2	TRBJ2-4	TRBD1	.
TGTGCCAGCAGCTTACTGGGGGGACAGGGGGCTAGGGATACGCAGTATTTT	CASSLLGGQGARDTQYF	TRBV7-2	TRBJ2-3	TRBD1	few
TGTGCCAGCAGCTTCGGACAGGGCGACGGGGAGCTGTTTTTT	CASSFGQGDGELFF	TRBV7-8	TRBJ2-2	TRBD1	few
TGTGCCAGCAGCCCAGGGGACAGGGGCTCTGGAAACACCATATATTTT	CASSPGDRGSGNTIYF	TRBV7-9	TRBJ1-3	TRBD1	.
TGTGCCAGCAGCCCACTCGACGGGTACGAGCAGTACTTC	CASSPLDGYEQYF	TRBV7-8	TRBJ2-7	.	.
TGTGCCAGTATGGGGGCGACGGGGTGGGAGCAGTACTTC	CASMGATGWEQYF	TRBV19	TRBJ2-7	.	once
TGTGCCAGCAGTTCTTGGACAGGAGGGAACACTGAAGCTTTCTTT	CASSSWTGGNTEAFF	TRBV27	TRBJ1-1	TRBD1	few
TGCAGTGCTGTAGTGGACCCAGGGGTCTACGAGCAGTACTTC	CSAVVDPGVYEQYF	TRBV20-1	TRBJ2-7	.	.
TGTGCCAGCAGTTACTCGCCTAGCTCCTACAATGAGCAGTTCTTC	CASSYSPSSYNEQFF	TRBV6-5	TRBJ2-1	.	.
TGCAGTGCTATAGCGGGGGCCACAGATACGCAGTATTTT	CSAIAGATDTQYF	TRBV20-1	TRBJ2-3	TRBD2	.
TGTGCCAGCAGTCGGACTAGCGGGGGGTGGAACACCGGGGAGCTGTTTTTT	CASSRTSGGWNTGELFF	TRBV27	TRBJ2-2	TRBD2	few
TGTGCCAGCAGCTTAGCGGGCGGGATTGAAGCTTTCTTT	CASSLAGGIEAFF	TRBV7-2	TRBJ1-1	.	few
TGTGCCAGCAGTGTGGACAGGGGGGAGAGGAGCATTCAGTACTTC	CASSVDRGERSIQYF	TRBV6-1	TRBJ2-4	TRBD1	few
TGTGCTAGTGGTTTGGTACAGGGGGGGAACTATGGCTACACCTTC	CASGLVQGGNYGYTF	TRBV12-5	TRBJ1-2	TRBD1	few
TGTGCCAGCAGTTTAAAACCCCCGGGTCCAGAGGGAGATACGCAGTATTTT	CASSLKPPGPEGDTQYF	TRBV12-3/TRBV12-4	TRBJ2-3	.	few
TGCAGTGCTGCTCTAGCGACTAACACAGATACGCAGTATTTT	CSAALATNTDTQYF	TRBV20-1	TRBJ2-3	.	few
TGTGCCAGCAGCCAGGACCTTTTGGGGCATTCAGATACGCAGTATTTT	CASSQDLLGHSDTQYF	TRBV14	TRBJ2-3	.	.
TGCGCCAGTATGACAGGGCTCGAAGTCGCTGAAGCTTTCTTT	CASMTGLEVAEAFF	TRBV10-2	TRBJ1-1	TRBD1	.
TGTGCTAGTGGTTTCCGCTCGGGACTTTCAGGCTATGGCTACACCTTC	CASGFRSGLSGYGYTF	TRBV12-5	TRBJ1-2	.	.
TGCGCCACCACTGGGACTAGCGGCGGCGAGACCCAGTACTTC	CATTGTSGGETQYF	TRBV5-1	TRBJ2-5	TRBD2	.
TGTGCCATCAGTGAGGGACAGGGGCAGCCCCAGCATTTT	CAISEGQGQPQHF	TRBV10-3	TRBJ1-5	TRBD1	once
TGTGCCAGCAGTCAGATAGGGGGGACTGAAGCTTTCTTT	CASSQIGGTEAFF	TRBV7-9	TRBJ1-1	.	.
TGTGCCAGCAGCTTGGGGCGATTCAGGGCCGGACACACCGGGGAGCTGTTTTTT	CASSLGRFRAGHTGELFF	TRBV7-9	TRBJ2-2	.	few
TGTGCCAGCAGTTACTCTTGGACAGCTTATAGCTCTGGGGCCAACGTCCTGACTTTC	CASSYSWTAYSSGANVLTF	TRBV6-5	TRBJ2-6	.	.
TGTGCCAGCAGCTTGTCGCGACAGGGTGGAGAGACCCAGTACTTC	CASSLSRQGGETQYF	TRBV5-4	TRBJ2-5	TRBD1	.
TGCGCCAGCAGCCCCCCCGACAGGGTTGGTGAAGCTTTCTTT	CASSPPDRVGEAFF	TRBV10-2	TRBJ1-1	TRBD1	.
TGCGCCAGCAGCCAAGTCGGCAGGGCTAACTATGGCTACACCTTC	CASSQVGRANYGYTF	TRBV4-1	TRBJ1-2	.	.
TGTGCCGGGACAGGCGATTCTAACTATGGCTACACCTTC	CAGTGDSNYGYTF	TRBV2	TRBJ1-2	TRBD1	few
TGTGCTAGTGGTTCGACCCAACAGATTAACTATGGCTACACCTTC	CASGSTQQINYGYTF	TRBV12-5	TRBJ1-2	.	.
TGTGCCAGCAGCTTGGACAGTACTAACTATGGCTACACCTTC	CASSLDSTNYGYTF	TRBV7-9	TRBJ1-2	.	.
TGTGCCAGCAGTTACTCTAGCGATCAAGAGACCCAGTACTTC	CASSYSSDQETQYF	TRBV6-5	TRBJ2-5	.	.
TGTGCCAGCAGACGACACAGGGGTAGCACAGATACGCAGTATTTT	CASRRHRGSTDTQYF	TRBV6-2/TRBV6-3	TRBJ2-3	TRBD1	few
TGTGCCAGCAGCTTAGATTCCCCGGGCGGGAAACTGTTTTTT	CASSLDSPGGKLFF	TRBV11-3	TRBJ1-4	.	.
TGTGCCAGTAGCACGACAGGGTCTTTGGGCAATCAGCCCCAGCATTTT	CASSTTGSLGNQPQHF	TRBV19	TRBJ1-5	TRBD1	.
TGTGCCAGTAGGTTGGGATATGGCTACACCTTC	CASRLGYGYTF	TRBV19	TRBJ1-2	.	.
TGCGCCAGCAGCTCAGTTACTGGGGGCACCGGGGAGCTGTTTTTT	CASSSVTGGTGELFF	TRBV5-1	TRBJ2-2	.	.
TGTGCCAGTAGTGGACAGGGGGCAGGTGGCTACACCTTC	CASSGQGAGGYTF	TRBV19	TRBJ1-2	TRBD1	few
TGTGCCAGCAGTGAAGCGCTTCGATACCAAGAGACCCAGTACTTC	CASSEALRYQETQYF	TRBV2	TRBJ2-5	.	few
TGTGCCAGCACAGGACAATTCAATCAGCCCCAGCATTTT	CASTGQFNQPQHF	TRBV2	TRBJ1-5	.	.
TGTGCCAGCAGTGCAGGGTCGCGTCAGCCCCAGCATTTT	CASSAGSRQPQHF	TRBV12-3/TRBV12-4	TRBJ1-5	.	few
TGTGCCAGCAGTCCCCGGGGGGCCTCTGGGGCCAACGTCCTGACTTTC	CASSPRGASGANVLTF	TRBV12-3/TRBV12-4	TRBJ2-6	.	few
TGTGCCAGCAGCTTAGGCCGGGGGCGGAACACCGGGGAGCTGTTTTTT	CASSLGRGRNTGELFF	TRBV7-8	TRBJ2-2	.	.
TGTGCCAGCAGCGGTTCGACAGCGCTGAATCCAAGCTCCTACGAGCAGTACTTC	CASSGSTALNPSSYEQYF	TRBV9	TRBJ2-7	.	.
TGTGCCAGCAGCCCTACTCGGGGCTACGAGCAGTACTTC	CASSPTRGYEQYF	TRBV6-1	TRBJ2-7	.	.
TGTGCCAGCAGCTTAGTTCGGGCCGACCTTACGCAGTATTTT	CASSLVRADLTQYF	TRBV11-3	TRBJ2-3	.	few
TGTGCCAGTACTTCTCGCCCCGGGACAAGCAATCAGCCCCAGCATTTT	CASTSRPGTSNQPQHF	TRBV19	TRBJ1-5	.	few
TGCAGTGCTAGAGAGGGGACGGGCAATCAGCCCCAGCATTTT	CSAREGTGNQPQHF	TRBV20-1	TRBJ1-5	.	few
TGTGCCAGCAGCTCCGGGGGGCCCAATCAGCCCCAGCATTTT	CASSSGGPNQPQHF	TRBV12-3/TRBV12-4	TRBJ1-5	.	few
TGTGCCAGCAGACTTGGGTCCTACGAGCAGTACTTC	CASRLGSYEQYF	TRBV7-2	TRBJ2-7	.	once
TGTGCCAGCAGCCCACCCCGAACTGAAGCTTTCTTT	CASSPPRTEAFF	TRBV28	TRBJ1-1	.	few
TGTGCCAGCAGTTCGCAAGGACTAGCGGGGGGCCCTAGAGTAGAGACCCAGTACTTC	CASSSQGLAGGPRVETQYF	TRBV27	TRBJ2-5	TRBD2	few
TGTGCTAGTGGTTTGCCACCCGGGCCCCAGCATTTT	CASGLPPGPQHF	TRBV12-5	TRBJ1-5	.	.
TGTGCCAGCAGTTACTCTACAGGAGGGGGGACCCAGTACTTC	CASSYSTGGGTQYF	TRBV6-2/TRBV6-3	TRBJ2-5	.	.